This entry features one T cell receptor (beta chain) sequence. This entry belongs to a study of blood T cell repertoires in COVID-19. Clones were sequenced by immunoSEQ multiplex PCR, and TCRdb holds only the in-frame ones, with some missing. Here the sample spans about 260,000 clones, 84% being singletons. After removal of 4 bases from V and 7 bases from J, the junction contained 9 bases not matched to a gene. The CDR3 spans 15 residues. Germline V lookup: CDR1 ENHRY, CDR2 SYGVKD. The TCR was taken from a woman in her 40s who had recovered from COVID-19. The chain carries TRBV10-3 and TRBJ2-1; TRBD2 agrees at 8 bases. Sequencing input: peripheral blood. CDR3 residues: CAISVSPGLGNEQFF. CDR3 DNA sequence: TGTGCCATCAGTGTTTCGCCGGGACTAGGGAATGAGCAGTTCTTC.